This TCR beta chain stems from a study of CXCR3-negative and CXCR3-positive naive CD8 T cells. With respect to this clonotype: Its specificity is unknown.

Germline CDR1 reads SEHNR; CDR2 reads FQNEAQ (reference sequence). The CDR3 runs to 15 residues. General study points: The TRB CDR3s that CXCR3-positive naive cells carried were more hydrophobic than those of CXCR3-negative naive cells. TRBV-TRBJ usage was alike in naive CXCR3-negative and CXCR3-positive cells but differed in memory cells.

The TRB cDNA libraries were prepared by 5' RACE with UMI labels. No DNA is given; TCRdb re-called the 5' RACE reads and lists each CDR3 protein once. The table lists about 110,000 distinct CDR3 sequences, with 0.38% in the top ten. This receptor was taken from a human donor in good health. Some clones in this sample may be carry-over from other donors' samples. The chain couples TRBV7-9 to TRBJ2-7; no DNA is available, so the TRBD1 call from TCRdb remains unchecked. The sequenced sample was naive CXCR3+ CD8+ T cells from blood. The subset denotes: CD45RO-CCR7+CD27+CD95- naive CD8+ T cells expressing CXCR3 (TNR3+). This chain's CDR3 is CASSPRDREVYEQYF.